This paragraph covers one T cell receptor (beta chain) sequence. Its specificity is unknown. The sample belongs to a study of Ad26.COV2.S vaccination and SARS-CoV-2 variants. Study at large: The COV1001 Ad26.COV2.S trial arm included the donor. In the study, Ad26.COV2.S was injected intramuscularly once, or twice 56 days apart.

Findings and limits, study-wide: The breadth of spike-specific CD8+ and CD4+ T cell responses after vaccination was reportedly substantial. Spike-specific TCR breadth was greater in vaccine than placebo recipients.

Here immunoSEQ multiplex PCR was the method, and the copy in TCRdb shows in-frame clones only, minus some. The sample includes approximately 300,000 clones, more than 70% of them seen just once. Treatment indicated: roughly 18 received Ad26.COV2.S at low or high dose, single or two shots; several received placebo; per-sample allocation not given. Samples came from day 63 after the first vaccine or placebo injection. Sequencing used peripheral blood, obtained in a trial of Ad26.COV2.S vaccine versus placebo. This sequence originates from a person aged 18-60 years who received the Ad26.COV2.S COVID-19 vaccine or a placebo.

CDR3 nucleotides: TGTGCCAGCAGCCTTTTGACAGGACGAACTAATGAAAAACTGTTTTTT. Protein product: CASSLLTGRTNEKLFF. The chain recombines TRBV5-4 with TRBJ1-4, with D possibly TRBD1 on 6 matching bases. Deletions cut 4 bases from V and 1 base from J, with 14 bases between. This CDR3 region has 16 residues. CDR1 and CDR2 (germline): SGHNT, YYREEE (reference sequence).